A single sample is the source of the 6 T cell receptor beta chains below, sequenced in a study of shared clonotypes between healthy human individuals. Sequenced by immunoSEQ multiplex PCR; TCRdb stores in-frame clones only, minus some. The sample records 530,000 or so clones, 75% to 80% being singletons. The specimen was PBMCs. The origin of the receptors is a woman in her forties in good health. Some clones in this sample may be carry-over from other donors' samples.

The chain joins TRBV6-5 to TRBJ2-7; 12 nucleotides align to TRBD2. This CDR3 has 15 amino acids. CDR1 and CDR2 (germline): MNHEY, SVGAGI. V was clipped by 5 bases and J by 3 bases; unmatched bases: 5. The CDR3 region is CASSRPGLAGYEQYF. The CDR3 DNA reads TGTGCCAGCAGTCGGCCGGGACTAGCGGGCTACGAGCAGTACTTC.

This sequence joins TRBV30 and TRBJ2-1; 10 bases are shared with TRBD2. This CDR3 is 15 amino acids long. The germline gives CDR1 GTSNPN, CDR2 SVGIG (reference sequence). Trimming took 3 bases from V and 7 from J; bases not matched to a gene: 9. The CDR3 here is CAWRPLAGESNEQFF. Here the CDR3 DNA reads TGTGCCTGGAGGCCCCTAGCGGGAGAATCGAATGAGCAGTTCTTC.

This clone was observed a handful of times. The J gene is TRBJ2-4, the V gene TRBV15; D might be TRBD1 (6 bases). The CDR3 length is 18 residues. The germline CDR1 and CDR2 sequences are LNHNV and YYDKDF (reference sequence). V was clipped by 4 bases and J by 8 bases, with 27 bases between them. The CDR3 region is CATSISGTGRNFADIQYF. The CDR3 bases are TGTGCCACCAGCATCAGCGGTACAGGGCGGAATTTTGCGGACATTCAGTACTTC.

The chain couples TRBV5-4 to TRBJ2-2; D is unresolved. CDR3 size: 13 residues. Trimming removed 4 bases from V and 3 bases from J, with 7 bases in between. Germline V gives CDR1 SGHNT, CDR2 YYREEE (reference sequence). DNA of the CDR3: TGTGCCAGCAGCCCCCGCTACACCGGGGAGCTGTTTTTT. Translation gives CASSPRYTGELFF.

This chain links TRBV18 with TRBJ2-5, with TRBD2 as a possible D gene (6 bases). Germline CDR1 is KGHSH and CDR2 is LQKENI. V was shortened by 3 bases and J by 5 bases, with 10 bases between the two germline ends. This CDR3 has 13 residues. The CDR3 loop is CASSPGGRETQYF. The CDR3 DNA sequence: TGTGCCAGCTCACCTGGAGGGAGGGAGACCCAGTACTTC.

The chain joins TRBV7-9 to TRBJ2-1; 9 bases are shared with TRBD2. The CDR3 has 19 amino acids. Trimming removed 5 bases from V and 2 bases from J; junction bases left unmatched: 16. Germline CDR1 SEHNR, CDR2 FQNEAQ (reference sequence). The CDR3 sequence: CASSAVGLAGPSAYNEQFF. CDR3 DNA sequence: TGTGCCAGCAGCGCAGTTGGGCTAGCGGGACCCAGCGCCTACAATGAGCAGTTCTTC.